This TCR beta chain was recovered during a study of CD8 T cells in ankylosing spondylitis. Findings and limits, study-wide: Researchers report that disease-linked clones proved CD8+ and relatively rare in peripheral blood.

Generation of TCR beta libraries employed quantitative 5'-RACE incorporating molecular barcodes. TCRdb re-analysed the 5' RACE reads in MiXCR, keeping a single row per CDR3 protein. This sample has under 300,000 distinct CDR3 sequences, with 7.5% to 9% found just once. This clonotype showed up many times. The antigen is not known. This CDR3 contains 14 residues. J was trimmed by 0 bases and V by 8 bases; bases with no gene match: 7. Germline CDR1 reads MNHNS; CDR2 reads SASEGT. This receptor was obtained from a male donor with ankylosing spondylitis or in good health (not recorded which). Sequencing input: blood, either unsorted or a sorted T cell fraction (not recorded which). The V gene is TRBV6-1, the J gene TRBJ2-7; 7 nucleotides agree with TRBD1. In DNA form, the CDR3 reads TGTGCCAGCGCCCGGGGACAGAACTCCTACGAGCAGTACTTC. Protein sequence: CASARGQNSYEQYF.